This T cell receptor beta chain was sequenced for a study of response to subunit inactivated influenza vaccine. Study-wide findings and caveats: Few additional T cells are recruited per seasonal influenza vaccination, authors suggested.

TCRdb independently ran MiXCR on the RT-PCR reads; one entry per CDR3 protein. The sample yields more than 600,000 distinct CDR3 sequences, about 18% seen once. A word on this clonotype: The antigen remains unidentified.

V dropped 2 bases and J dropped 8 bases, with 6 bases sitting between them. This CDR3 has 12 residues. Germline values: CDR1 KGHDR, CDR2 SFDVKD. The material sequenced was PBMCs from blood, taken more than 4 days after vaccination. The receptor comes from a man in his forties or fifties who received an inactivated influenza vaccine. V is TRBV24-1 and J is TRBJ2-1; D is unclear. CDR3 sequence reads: CATSDYGDEQFF. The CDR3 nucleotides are TGTGCCACCAGTGATTATGGCGATGAGCAGTTCTTC.